The 22 T cell receptor beta chains given below trace back to one sample, sequenced in a study of T cell responses to AZD1222 COVID-19 vaccine. The data were produced by immunoSEQ multiplex PCR, yet TCRdb's version contains in-frame clones alone and is incomplete. The data show 70,000 to 95,000 clones, roughly 90% seen once. The input for sequencing was peripheral blood, taken on day 0 of MenACWY control vaccination. Receptors were obtained from an adult in good health.

The chain combines TRBV6-5 with TRBJ1-6, with TRBD1 matching over 9 bases. V lost 6 bases and J lost 9; bases outside the gene matches: 6. CDR1 and CDR2 from the germline V gene are MNHEY and SVGAGI. The CDR3 totals 14 residues. CDR3 DNA sequence: TGTGCCAGCAGCCAGGACAGGGGACGTTCACCCCTCCACTTT. Translated: CASSQDRGRSPLHF.

A few counts support this clone. The rearrangement links TRBV4-2 to TRBJ2-5, with D uncertain. This CDR3 is built from 14 residues. The germline gives CDR1 LGHNA, CDR2 YNFKEQ. Deletions cut 4 bases from V and 5 bases from J, with 14 bases between. The CDR3 nucleotides are TGTGCCAGCAGCCCACGAGTGCAGAGGGAGACCCAGTACTTC. Its protein is CASSPRVQRETQYF.

This clone was seen just once. CDR3 amino acids: CASSLRDRGQGYGYTF. For the CDR3, the DNA is TGTGCCAGCAGCTTACGCGACAGGGGGCAGGGGTATGGCTACACCTTC. The chain couples TRBV7-2 to TRBJ1-2, with 10 bases matching TRBD1. V was clipped by 2 bases and J by 5 bases; unmatched bases: 8. The V gene's germline CDR1 is SGHTA and CDR2 FQGNSA. The CDR3 has 16 residues.

The V gene is TRBV14, the J gene TRBJ1-3; TRBD1 matches 7 bases. The V and J ends lost 4 bases and 5 bases, in that order; junction bases with no gene match: 5. In germline, CDR1 is SGHDN, CDR2 FVKESK. This CDR3 has 14 amino acids. CDR3 protein: CASSPRGGRNTIYF. CDR3 coding DNA: TGTGCCAGCAGCCCTCGAGGGGGCAGAAACACCATATATTTT.

This clone is medium-sized within its sample. The chain combines TRBV27 with TRBJ1-1; D gene unclear. Trimming removed 6 bases from V and 8 bases from J, with 13 bases in between. The CDR3 runs to 12 residues. Germline lookup yields CDR1 MNHEY and CDR2 SMNVEV (reference sequence). The CDR3 DNA reads TGTGCCAGCAGCCAAATAGGAAACGAAGCTTTCTTT. This gives the protein CASSQIGNEAFF.

The chain recombines TRBV5-1 with TRBJ2-3; 8 bases fit TRBD2. Germline V gene lookup returns CDR1 SGHRS and CDR2 YFSETQ. This CDR3 spans 16 amino acids. The ends lost 4 bases at V and 1 base at J; junction bases unmatched: 8. The DNA for the CDR3 is TGCGCCAGCAGCACCTTAGCGGGGCGGGGCACAGATACGCAGTATTTT. Protein sequence: CASSTLAGRGTDTQYF.

This rearrangement joins TRBV18 to TRBJ2-3; 8 nucleotides agree with TRBD1. The CDR3 sequence is 15 residues long. The junction had 6 bases not matched to a gene; V was cut back by 3 bases and J by 4 bases. Looked up from germline, CDR1 is KGHSH and CDR2 is LQKENI. The CDR3 here is CASSPSAGGADTQYF. DNA of the CDR3: TGTGCCAGCTCACCTTCGGCAGGGGGCGCAGATACGCAGTATTTT. Full variable domain (rest looked up from reference TRBV18 and TRBJ2-3): NAGVMQNPRHLVRRRGQEARLRCSPMKGHSHVYWYRQLPEEGLKFMVYLQKENIIDESGMPKERFSAEFPKEGPSILRIQQVVRGDSAAYFCASSPSAGGADTQYFGPGTRLTVL.

The rearrangement uses TRBV19 and TRBJ1-5, with D possibly being TRBD1 (5 bases). The V gene's germline CDR1 is LNHDA and CDR2 SQIVND (reference sequence). V was trimmed by 4 bases and J by 1 base, leaving 8 bases between them. CDR3 size: 14 residues. CDR3 sequence: CASSNAGSNQPQHF. The CDR3 DNA is TGTGCCAGTAGTAACGCAGGGAGCAATCAGCCCCAGCATTTT.

J is TRBJ2-5 and V is TRBV6-2 or TRBV6-3; D may be TRBD2 (5 bases). Per the germline V gene, CDR1 is MNHEY and CDR2 is SVGEGT. The CDR3 runs 18 residues. V was shortened by 0 bases and J by 0 bases, with 17 bases between the two germline ends. For the CDR3, the DNA is TGTGCCAGCAGTTACTCGAACGGCTACCCGGAGGACCAAGAGACCCAGTACTTC. This gives the protein CASSYSNGYPEDQETQYF.

This chain connects TRBV2 to TRBJ2-3, with a tentative D call TRBD2 (6 bases). The germline CDR1 and CDR2 sequences are SNHLY and FYNNEI. Trimming removed 6 bases at V and 0 bases at J, with 16 bases between. This CDR3 is built from 16 residues. The CDR3 region is CASRPPRLGSTDTQYF. In DNA, the CDR3 is TGTGCCAGCAGACCACCCAGACTAGGAAGCACAGATACGCAGTATTTT.

This clone was detected only once. The chain joins TRBV6-5 to TRBJ1-1; D is possibly TRBD1 (5 bases). The CDR3 runs 13 residues. Germline V CDR1 and CDR2: MNHEY, SVGAGI. Trimming removed 1 base at V and 8 bases at J, with 11 bases between. The DNA of the CDR3 is TGTGCCAGCAGTTACTTTAGGCAGGGAGAAGCTTTCTTT. It translates to CASSYFRQGEAFF.

CDR3 bases: TGTGCCAGCAGCGTAGGACCGGGGGCTAATGAAAAACTGTTTTTT. Protein sequence: CASSVGPGANEKLFF. This chain uses TRBV9 with TRBJ1-4, with D perhaps matching TRBD1 (5 bases). Germline V gives CDR1 SGDLS, CDR2 YYNGEE. The CDR3 covers 15 residues. V dropped 0 bases and J dropped 3 bases, with 9 bases sitting between them.

V gene TRBV7-2 combines with J gene TRBJ2-3; 7 positions agree with TRBD2. Germline CDR1 reads SGHTA; CDR2 reads FQGNSA. The CDR3 sequence is 14 residues long. V shed 1 base and J 6 bases; nucleotides not matched to a gene: 4. The CDR3 sequence is CASSLVLASDTQYF. CDR3 sequence (DNA): TGTGCCAGCAGCTTAGTACTAGCGAGCGATACGCAGTATTTT.

The rearrangement joins TRBV7-2 to TRBJ1-2; D is undetermined. The CDR3 totals 15 residues. The V end was cut by 0 bases, the J end by 1 base, with 9 bases between. Germline CDR1 reads SGHTA; CDR2 reads FQGNSA. CDR3 loop: CASSLAFQVNYGYTF. In nucleotides, the CDR3 is TGTGCCAGCAGCTTAGCTTTTCAGGTTAACTATGGCTACACCTTC. Supplemented by reference TRBV7-2 and TRBJ1-2, the full variable domain reads GAGVSQSPSNKVTEKGKDVELRCDPISGHTALYWYRQSLGQGLEFLIYFQGNSAPDKSGLPSDRFSAERTGGSVSTLTIQRTQQEDSAVYLCASSLAFQVNYGYTFGSGTRLTVV.

V and J are TRBV5-1 and TRBJ2-1; 14 positions match TRBD2. The CDR3 has 17 amino acids. Germline assignment: CDR1 SGHRS and CDR2 YFSETQ. The trim removed 2 bases at V and 4 bases at J, leaving 5 bases unmatched. CDR3 DNA: TGCGCCAGCAGCTTCGCGGGACTAGCGGGGGTGTACAATGAGCAGTTCTTC. It specifies CASSFAGLAGVYNEQFF.

This clone was recorded once. This sequence joins TRBV4-3 and TRBJ2-5; no reliable D call. The CDR3 is 15 amino acids. Germline V gene sequence: CDR1 LGHNA, CDR2 YSLEER. V lost 0 bases to trimming and J lost 5 bases, with 13 bases between them. The CDR3 DNA sequence: TGCGCCAGCAGCCAAGAAATGAGCATTGTGGAGACCCAGTACTTC. This encodes CASSQEMSIVETQYF.

This sequence joins TRBV6-2 or TRBV6-3 and TRBJ2-7; possible D gene TRBD2, 5 bases. CDR3 length: 15 amino acids. Trimming shortened V by 5 bases and J by 2 bases, and 16 bases separated the two germline ends. CDR1 MNHEY and CDR2 SVGEGT come from the germline V gene. In DNA form, the CDR3 reads TGTGCCAGCAGTCGAAGCAGTGGAGGCCCCTACGAGCAGTACTTC. This sequence encodes CASSRSSGGPYEQYF.

V is TRBV11-2 and J is TRBJ1-1; D is perhaps TRBD1 (6 bases). Trimming shortened V by 1 base and J by 1 base, and 7 bases separated the two germline ends. CDR1 is SGHAT and CDR2 is FQNNGV in the germline V gene. This CDR3 comprises 14 residues. Written as DNA, the CDR3 is TGTGCCAGCAGCTTAGCAGGGGCGAACACTGAAGCTTTCTTT. Translation gives CASSLAGANTEAFF.

The J gene is TRBJ1-2, the V gene TRBV14; D possibly corresponds to TRBD1 (5 bases). Germline V gives CDR1 SGHDN, CDR2 FVKESK. Trimming pared 0 bases from V and 0 bases from J, leaving 11 bases between. CDR3 length equals 16 residues. The CDR3 DNA follows: TGTGCCAGCAGCCAAGAATCAAAGGGACCTAACTATGGCTACACCTTC. This codes for CASSQESKGPNYGYTF.

The chain recombines TRBV27 with TRBJ1-1; tentative D call: TRBD1 (5 bases). This CDR3 is 13 amino acids long. V gave up 8 bases and J gave up 3 bases, with 13 bases separating them. Germline assignment: CDR1 MNHEY and CDR2 SMNVEV (reference sequence). The CDR3 sequence: CASSRGGYTEAFF. CDR3 nucleotides: TGTGCCAGCTCCCGTGGGGGGTACACTGAAGCTTTCTTT.

The chain uses TRBV6-5 and TRBJ2-7, with 10 bases lining up with TRBD1. CDR3 length: 14 residues. The junction had 11 bases not matched to a gene; V was cut back by 6 bases and J by 9 bases. Per the germline V gene, CDR1 is MNHEY and CDR2 is SVGAGI. The CDR3 loop reads CASRHGTGEDGQYF. CDR3 DNA: TGTGCCAGCAGGCACGGGACAGGGGAGGATGGGCAGTACTTC.

This clone came up a few times. V usage is TRBV9 and J usage is TRBJ1-1; the D gene is possibly TRBD1 (6 bases). The CDR3 extends over 16 amino acids. Germline CDR1 is SGDLS and CDR2 is YYNGEE. The V end lost 0 bases, the J end lost 5 bases, and 17 bases lay between the germline ends. This CDR3 reads CASSVAAGAGGTEAFF. CDR3 in DNA: TGTGCCAGCAGCGTAGCGGCAGGGGCGGGAGGAACTGAAGCTTTCTTT.